The rows below give T cell receptor beta chains drawn from one sample of a study of immune evolution from preneoplasia to lung adenocarcinoma. TCRdb's table, derived via immunoSEQ multiplex PCR, lists solely in-frame clones and lacks some. The profile shows 9,000 to 10,000 clones, 65% to 80% of them singletons. Material: FFPE minimally invasive lung adenocarcinoma tissue. The receptors derive from a person between 65 and 79 years old with lung adenocarcinoma. Some clones in this sample may be carry-over from other donors' samples. Both conserved end residues are trimmed from each CDR3.

>TRBJ2-7|TRBV11-2
ASSLRQGAAEQY
>TRBJ1-4|TRBV29-1
SVREDSRNEKLF
>TRBJ2-1|TRBV18
ASSPRGGPRYEQF
>TRBJ1-2|TRBV6-6
ASSYKTGDPYGYT
>TRBJ2-1|TRBV7-7
ASSLGGTYNNEQF
>TRBJ1-2|TRBV7-2
ASSLTGRYGYT
>TRBJ2-5|TRBV7-7
AINAGTGGGETQY
>TRBJ1-1|TRBV5-6
ASSLTPGQDSEAF
>TRBJ1-3|TRBV14
ASNSGNSGNTIY
>TRBJ2-3|TRBV11-2
ASSLFASPTDTQY
>TRBJ1-5|TRBV7-2
ASSLDRAGRPQH
>TRBJ2-3|TRBV5-1
ASSLAPMGGAQSADTQY
>TRBJ2-3|TRBV14
ASSLDYRGGDTQY
>TRBJ2-3|TRBV29-1
SVVRQGTDTQY
>TRBJ1-1|TRBV10-3
AISEYQGADTEAF
>TRBJ2-5|TRBV4-1
ASSQATGLATRETQY
>TRBJ2-3|TRBV18
ASSPLREGPDTQY
>TRBJ1-5|TRBV6-1
ASSEGIDSPQPQH
>TRBJ1-1|TRBV5-1
ASSLAVVGVNTEAF
>TRBJ1-2|TRBV29-1
SVLPGQGYGYT
>TRBJ2-1|TRBV19
ASSMAASGVGEQF
>TRBJ2-7|TRBV5-1
ASSLAGQGEAYEQY
>TRBJ2-1|TRBV9
ASSEPGTASYNEQF
>TRBJ1-5|TRBV19
ASSIAGTGRNQPQH
>TRBJ1-1|TRBV11-1
ASRRGRGGTEAF